Reported below is one T cell receptor (beta chain). Its specificity is unknown. This specimen belongs to a study of cytomegalovirus exposure and HLA in healthy donors. Points from the study as a whole: Reported performance of the classifier showed diagnosis of cytomegalovirus status with high specificity and sensitivity. Most TCR sequences were seen very rarely across donors, but some public TCRs occurred in many. The authors listed 150 to 200 TCR beta chains as cytomegalovirus-associated.

Assay: immunoSEQ multiplex PCR; the TCRdb copy retains only in-frame clones and omits some. The profile shows under 400,000 clones, 86% of them singletons. The sample comprised PBMCs. This TCR derives from a young woman in good health and CMV-seronegative.

CDR3 amino acids: CASSFLLAGGHNEQFF. The CDR3 region has the DNA TGTGCCAGCAGTTTTCTTCTAGCGGGAGGGCACAATGAGCAGTTCTTC. The gene calls are TRBV28 and TRBJ2-1; 12 bases align to TRBD2. Per the germline V gene, CDR1 is MDHEN and CDR2 is SYDVKM. The CDR3 is 16 amino acids. V was pared by 3 bases and J by 5 bases, with 5 bases of the junction left unmatched.